One T cell receptor (beta chain) is described in this entry. Its ends do not fully match the called genes, so a read error is possible. This entry comes from a study of blood T cell repertoires in COVID-19. Study background: Acute and convalescent COVID-19 specimens originated in the United States, Italy and Spain. PBMCs, B-cell-depleted T cells, or T cells were the source of the cDNA or gDNA that made up the material.

How the authors handled the data: The assay estimated nucleated cells by amplifying reference gene primers. Only in-frame clones appear in the TCRdb table, and some are missing; sequencing was by immunoSEQ multiplex PCR. V and J calls and clone size come straight from that table; D and trimming were deduced from the DNA. The sample holds under 85,000 clones, around nine tenths seen once. The CDR3 has 14 amino acids. Germline V CDR1 and CDR2: SEHNR, FQNEAQ (reference sequence). The genes are TRBV7-9 and TRBJ2-3; D remains ambiguous. The TCR was taken from a man aged 65-85 years with active or convalescent COVID-19. Sequences were obtained from peripheral blood. CDR3 residues: CASSLESDLDTQYF. The CDR3 DNA sequence: TGTGCCAGCAGCTTAGAATCCGACCTAGATACACAGTATTTT.